A selection of T cell receptor beta chains follows, all from one sample in a study of cytomegalovirus exposure and HLA in healthy donors. The data were produced by immunoSEQ multiplex PCR, yet TCRdb's version contains in-frame clones alone and is incomplete. Among 150,000 to 200,000 clones listed, roughly 72% were seen once. Material for sequencing was PBMCs. These receptor sequences come from a man aged 30 to 45 in good health and CMV-seronegative. CDR3s include the opening cysteine and the closing phenylalanine or tryptophan. Clone size is shown for a subset of rows, as once, few, many or a class of expanded clone.

v_call: TRBV6-4
clone_size: -
j_call: TRBJ2-1
cdr3_aa: CASSSGESYNEQFF

v_call: TRBV6-6
clone_size: -
j_call: TRBJ2-3
cdr3_aa: CASRQLADNTDTQYF

v_call: TRBV21-1
clone_size: once
j_call: TRBJ2-2
cdr3_aa: CASSERKGVYLIAGELFF

v_call: TRBV15
clone_size: few
j_call: TRBJ1-1
cdr3_aa: CATRPTLNTEAFF

v_call: TRBV9
clone_size: once
j_call: TRBJ2-7
cdr3_aa: CASSVAGRGTSSYEQYF

v_call: TRBV7-2
clone_size: -
j_call: TRBJ2-7
cdr3_aa: CASSLLPGQGGYEQYF

v_call: TRBV7-9
clone_size: -
j_call: TRBJ1-1
cdr3_aa: CASSSRGKGTEAFF

v_call: TRBV4-1
clone_size: once
j_call: TRBJ2-1
cdr3_aa: CASSEGGAINEQFF

v_call: TRBV25-1
clone_size: once
j_call: TRBJ2-5
cdr3_aa: CASSGRVGGETQYF

v_call: TRBV20-1
clone_size: -
j_call: TRBJ2-2
cdr3_aa: CSALARELFF

v_call: TRBV19
clone_size: -
j_call: TRBJ1-5
cdr3_aa: CASSIHDRGADNQPQHF

v_call: TRBV29-1
clone_size: -
j_call: TRBJ2-7
cdr3_aa: CSVETGGYEQYF

v_call: TRBV6-5
clone_size: few
j_call: TRBJ1-1
cdr3_aa: CASSSGQVKRGAFF

v_call: TRBV28
clone_size: -
j_call: TRBJ2-7
cdr3_aa: CASSPLRILSYEQYF

v_call: TRBV7-3
clone_size: -
j_call: TRBJ1-6
cdr3_aa: CASSLLSQGNSPLHF

v_call: TRBV5-4
clone_size: -
j_call: TRBJ1-1
cdr3_aa: CASSADRGNTEAFF

v_call: TRBV7-9
clone_size: -
j_call: TRBJ1-4
cdr3_aa: CASSLDGNEKLFF

v_call: TRBV9
clone_size: few
j_call: TRBJ2-2
cdr3_aa: CASSARTGGVGELFF

v_call: TRBV6-5
clone_size: -
j_call: TRBJ2-7
cdr3_aa: CASRPGLAGIYEQYF

v_call: TRBV15
clone_size: -
j_call: TRBJ2-1
cdr3_aa: CATSRGPYNEQFF

v_call: TRBV5-1
clone_size: once
j_call: TRBJ1-4
cdr3_aa: CASSFDRVELFF

v_call: TRBV10-1
clone_size: -
j_call: TRBJ1-3
cdr3_aa: CASSENPGGTGNTIYF

v_call: TRBV7-9
clone_size: -
j_call: TRBJ2-1
cdr3_aa: CASSHGGGEQFF

v_call: TRBV14
clone_size: -
j_call: TRBJ1-4
cdr3_aa: CASSLFGENEKLFF

v_call: TRBV2
clone_size: -
j_call: TRBJ1-1
cdr3_aa: CASSEKRTPNTEAFF

v_call: TRBV6-1
clone_size: -
j_call: TRBJ1-1
cdr3_aa: CASNPTGAATEAFF

v_call: TRBV6-1
clone_size: -
j_call: TRBJ2-3
cdr3_aa: CASSVPRTDTDTQYF

v_call: TRBV11-2
clone_size: -
j_call: TRBJ2-5
cdr3_aa: CASSLVVRSEGEETQYF

v_call: TRBV14
clone_size: -
j_call: TRBJ1-2
cdr3_aa: CASSPTENYHGYTF

v_call: TRBV11-3
clone_size: -
j_call: TRBJ2-1
cdr3_aa: CASSPRGYNEQFF

v_call: TRBV15
clone_size: -
j_call: TRBJ2-3
cdr3_aa: CATRDRRSTDTQYF

v_call: TRBV7-9
clone_size: few
j_call: TRBJ1-6
cdr3_aa: CASSLGAHSPLHF

v_call: TRBV4-1
clone_size: -
j_call: TRBJ1-5
cdr3_aa: CASSPWTGMGNQPQHF

v_call: TRBV18
clone_size: -
j_call: TRBJ2-7
cdr3_aa: CASSPPRSAGESYEQYF

v_call: TRBV28
clone_size: few
j_call: TRBJ2-4
cdr3_aa: CASSFSYGNRDRVAKNIQYF

v_call: TRBV7-9
clone_size: -
j_call: TRBJ1-6
cdr3_aa: CASSSDSQHSPLHF

v_call: TRBV5-1
clone_size: -
j_call: TRBJ2-7
cdr3_aa: CASSLVQGIYEQYF

v_call: TRBV30
clone_size: -
j_call: TRBJ2-7
cdr3_aa: CAWNGLAGGYEQYF

v_call: TRBV7-3
clone_size: -
j_call: TRBJ2-7
cdr3_aa: CASSLMASGIYEQYF

v_call: TRBV5-5
clone_size: -
j_call: TRBJ1-5
cdr3_aa: CASSLTSSPSNQPQHF

v_call: TRBV9
clone_size: -
j_call: TRBJ2-7
cdr3_aa: CASSGGTSTIF

v_call: TRBV6-5
clone_size: -
j_call: TRBJ1-1
cdr3_aa: CASSYLGGLAEAFF

v_call: TRBV7-2
clone_size: -
j_call: TRBJ2-1
cdr3_aa: CASSLWPGLAGSNEQFF

v_call: TRBV11-2
clone_size: -
j_call: TRBJ1-4
cdr3_aa: CASSRPNGLFF

v_call: TRBV19
clone_size: -
j_call: TRBJ2-7
cdr3_aa: CASSPAQSSYEQYF

v_call: TRBV29-1
clone_size: -
j_call: TRBJ2-5
cdr3_aa: CSVEGTQGAIETQYF

v_call: TRBV5-1
clone_size: -
j_call: TRBJ2-2
cdr3_aa: CASSWLGTEAPGELFF

v_call: TRBV6-5
clone_size: -
j_call: TRBJ2-7
cdr3_aa: CASSFGLAGSYEQYF

v_call: TRBV19
clone_size: -
j_call: -
cdr3_aa: CASSAQGGDSPTYEQYF

v_call: TRBV28
clone_size: -
j_call: TRBJ1-2
cdr3_aa: CASSSGTAGFYGYTF

v_call: TRBV28
clone_size: -
j_call: TRBJ2-1
cdr3_aa: CATGLAGASYNEQFF

v_call: TRBV6-1
clone_size: -
j_call: TRBJ2-3
cdr3_aa: CASSEPSGTSGRATDTQYF

v_call: TRBV30
clone_size: -
j_call: TRBJ2-7
cdr3_aa: CAWSHQAWVSGRYEQYF

v_call: TRBV27
clone_size: once
j_call: TRBJ2-1
cdr3_aa: CASSFGAGYNEQFF

v_call: TRBV2
clone_size: -
j_call: TRBJ1-6
cdr3_aa: CASSDQGWSPLHF

v_call: TRBV7-6
clone_size: -
j_call: TRBJ2-2
cdr3_aa: CASSLDPTAGELFF

v_call: TRBV6-5
clone_size: -
j_call: TRBJ1-1
cdr3_aa: CASSYISRGEAFF

v_call: TRBV6-1
clone_size: once
j_call: TRBJ1-1
cdr3_aa: CASSPLGTLNTEAFF

v_call: TRBV25-1
clone_size: -
j_call: TRBJ2-7
cdr3_aa: CASSETRDRLYEQYF